This TCR beta chain was sequenced during a study of blood T cells in healthy people across ages. A sample-barcoded 5' primer and a J-beta primer mix were used in a second PCR of roughly 7 to 12 cycles. Individual samples furnished no less than 3 million CDR3-containing paired-end reads apiece. One entry per CDR3 protein results from TCRdb running MiXCR on the 5' RACE reads. This sample has 1.5 million to 1.9 million distinct CDR3 sequences, with about 42% found just once. Study-wide points: Diversity was higher, and naive CD4+ cells more numerous, in long-lived donors than in aged donors. Diversity of TCR beta per million T cells declined in a roughly linear way with age.

Concerning this clonotype itself: Its antigen is currently unknown.

Germline V gene data show CDR1 as LGHNA and CDR2 as YSLEER. Trimming left V 0 bases short and J 3 bases short, with 12 bases between. This CDR3 is built from 16 residues. Sequencing used blood. The receptor was isolated from a woman under 30 in good health. The chain carries TRBV4-3 and TRBJ2-1; tentative D call: TRBD2 (5 bases). CDR3 residues: CASSQDVERVYNEQFF. CDR3 sequence (DNA): TGCGCCAGCAGCCAAGATGTGGAGAGGGTCTACAATGAGCAGTTCTTC.